This T cell receptor beta chain comes out of a study of T cell changes during pregnancy in multiple sclerosis. Germline CDR1 is SGHAT and CDR2 is FQNNGV. This CDR3 contains 13 residues. Trimming removed 5 bases from V and 3 bases from J, with 9 bases in between. The repertoire was sequenced with immunoSEQ multiplex PCR; TCRdb's copy has only in-frame clones and lacks some. The data show 45,000 to 60,000 clones, with around 92% seen just once and about 1% held by the top ten. The chain carries TRBV11-2 and TRBJ2-3; tentative D call: TRBD2 (6 bases). The clonotype was recovered from a female donor in good health, enrolled as a control in a pregnancy study. The sequences come from peripheral blood, collected after pregnancy. CDR3 loop: CASSAGRTDTQYF. CDR3 sequence (DNA): TGTGCCAGCAGCGCCGGGAGAACAGATACGCAGTATTTT.